The clone carrying this T cell receptor (beta chain) was counted only a few times. The junction departs from the called germline gene at one end, perhaps through a read error. This sample's RNA came from whole unsorted tissue. The entry originates in a study of tumor and adjacent non-tumor tissue in lung cancer. CDR3 length: 11 residues. From germline, CDR1 is SGHAT and CDR2 FQNNGV. The library came from three nested PCR rounds adapted from ARM-PCR protocols. TCRdb re-derived calls from the multiplex PCR reads in MiXCR, one entry per CDR3 protein. The sample holds about 81,000 distinct CDR3 sequences, 55% to 75% seen once.

The receptor was isolated from a woman in her forties with non-small cell lung cancer. The sample consisted of lung tumor tissue. The V call is TRBV11-2, the J call TRBJ2-7; D remains ambiguous. CDR3 in DNA: TGTACCAGCAGAAAAAGTTATGAGCAGTACTTC. Protein product: CTSRKSYEQYF.